These 25 T cell receptor beta chains came from one sample sequenced in a study of blood T cell repertoires in COVID-19 (dated by TCRdb to the early 2020s). Library generation was performed with the immunoSEQ multiplex PCR assay. What TCRdb holds here is the immuneACCESS table cut down to in-frame rearrangements. Part of the clones is not present; checked against another copy, under half of the missing clones reflect an unresolved V gene, and the others are unexplained. This sample comprises about 190,000 clones, 85% to 90% of them detected only once. About 4.2% of the sample is taken by the ten largest. Source material: peripheral blood. The receptors shown here come from a human donor in a cohort sampled during active COVID-19.

This clone has just one count. This chain connects TRBV9 to TRBJ2-7, with 11 bases that match TRBD2. This CDR3 contains 16 residues. CDR1 and CDR2 from the germline V gene are SGDLS and YYNGEE. V dropped 3 bases and J dropped 7; count of bases not matched to a gene: 12. The CDR3 here is CASSGPPGTSGTEQYF. The CDR3 DNA is TGTGCCAGCAGCGGGCCGCCCGGGACTAGCGGTACGGAGCAGTACTTC.

The gene calls are TRBV4-2 and TRBJ1-2, with 7 bases aligning to TRBD1. The CDR3 runs 15 residues. Per germline, CDR1 LGHNA and CDR2 YNFKEQ. V was pared by 0 bases and J by 7 bases, with 8 bases of the junction left unmatched. The CDR3 DNA reads TGTGCCAGCAGCCAAGATTTAGGGGGCGCGACTGGCTACACCTTC. Protein sequence: CASSQDLGGATGYTF.

This clone was picked up one time. The gene calls are TRBV5-6 and TRBJ2-6, with 8 bases that match TRBD2. The CDR3 loop spans 16 amino acids. V gave up 3 bases and J gave up 2 bases; unmatched junction bases: 4. CDR1 is SGHDT and CDR2 is YYEEEE in the germline V gene. The CDR3 sequence is CASSSGGLAGANVLTF. In nucleotides, the CDR3 is TGTGCCAGCAGCTCGGGAGGGTTAGCTGGGGCCAACGTCCTGACTTTC.

The genes are TRBV12-5 and TRBJ2-2; TRBD2 aligns across 8 bases. This CDR3 is 20 amino acids long. Per the germline V gene, CDR1 is LGHNT and CDR2 is FRNRAP. Trimming cost V 1 base and J 3 bases; bases outside gene matches: 16. In DNA, the CDR3 is TGTGCTAGTGGTTTGGCAACAGCGACTAGCGATCACCTCTACACCGGGGAGCTGTTTTTT. Protein product: CASGLATATSDHLYTGELFF.

The rearrangement joins TRBV18 to TRBJ2-5; TRBD2 is a possible D gene (5 bases). Per the germline V gene, CDR1 is KGHSH and CDR2 is LQKENI. V was clipped by 5 bases and J by 4 bases, with 5 bases between them. The CDR3 sequence is 11 residues long. The chain's CDR3 is CASSEGETQYF. The CDR3 DNA is TGTGCCAGCTCAGAGGGAGAGACCCAGTACTTC.

The rearrangement uses TRBV20-1 and TRBJ2-7; weak D call: TRBD1 (5 bases). CDR1 and CDR2 from the germline V gene are DFQATT and SNEGSKA (reference sequence). The CDR3 consists of 15 residues. V shed 3 bases and J shed 3 bases, with 18 bases lying between them. The CDR3 is CSASSRNRPFYEQYF. Here the CDR3 DNA reads TGCAGTGCTAGTAGTCGAAACAGGCCCTTCTACGAGCAGTACTTC.

The gene calls are TRBV2 and TRBJ1-1; TRBD1 matches at 9 bases. Trimming removed 8 bases from V and 1 base from J; junction bases left unmatched: 5. The CDR3 has 14 amino acids. Germline V gene lookup returns CDR1 SNHLY and CDR2 FYNNEI. The CDR3 nucleotides read TGTGCCAGCGGCGGGACAGGGAGGAACACTGAAGCTTTCTTT. It specifies CASGGTGRNTEAFF.

The chain carries TRBV7-9 and TRBJ1-2, with TRBD1 matching 11 bases. The ends lost 4 bases at V and 7 bases at J; junction bases unmatched: 14. The germline gives CDR1 SEHNR, CDR2 FQNEAQ (reference sequence). This CDR3 region has 17 residues. The CDR3 is CASSSSGTGQGARGYTF. Written as DNA, the CDR3 is TGTGCCAGCAGCTCATCCGGGACCGGACAGGGGGCGCGTGGCTACACCTTC.

Only a few counts were recorded for this clone. A much larger clone is a single base away; this may be a read error. The chain has TRBV12-3 or TRBV12-4 and TRBJ1-4; D unresolved. The CDR3 is 11 amino acids. The V end was cut by 3 bases, the J end by 8 bases, with 4 bases between. This CDR3 reads CASSFREKLFF. The CDR3 DNA is TGTGCCAGCAGTTTCCGGGAAAAACTGTTTTTT.

This clone was counted once. The V call is TRBV2, the J call TRBJ2-1; 7 bases are a match to TRBD2. From germline, CDR1 is SNHLY and CDR2 FYNNEI. CDR3 size: 14 residues. Trimming took 8 bases from V and 8 from J; bases not matched to a gene: 12. CDR3 DNA: TGTGCCAGCTCTGGGCAACTAGCGATAGATGAGCAGTTCTTC. Translated, it gives CASSGQLAIDEQFF.

The V call is TRBV27, the J call TRBJ2-1, with 10 nucleotides matching TRBD1. Germline V gives CDR1 MNHEY, CDR2 SMNVEV (reference sequence). The CDR3 is 15 amino acids. With V trimmed by 6 bases and J by 3 bases, 5 bases remained unmatched. The CDR3 spells CASRSGTGDYNEQFF. The CDR3 bases are TGTGCCAGCAGATCCGGGACAGGGGACTACAATGAGCAGTTCTTC.

The rearrangement joins TRBV30 to TRBJ2-1; 14 bases map to TRBD2. CDR1 and CDR2 from the germline V gene are GTSNPN and SVGIG (reference sequence). V lost 5 bases to trimming and J lost 6 bases; unmatched junction nucleotides: 9. This CDR3 region has 16 residues. CDR3 in DNA: TGTGCCTGGGCAAAAGGGACTAGCGGGAGCAGCAATGAGCAGTTCTTC. Its translation is CAWAKGTSGSSNEQFF. Full variable domain (remainder filled in from reference TRBV30 and TRBJ2-1): SQTIHQWPATLVQPVGSPLSLECTVEGTSNPNLYWYRQAAGRGLQLLFYSVGIGQISSEVPQNLSASRPQDRQFILSSKKLLLSDSGFYLCAWAKGTSGSSNEQFFGPGTRLTVL.

The gene calls are TRBV5-4 and TRBJ2-7, with TRBD2 matching 7 bases. The CDR3 covers 16 residues. The germline V gene has CDR1 SGHNT and CDR2 YYREEE (reference sequence). V shed 0 bases and J 4 bases; nucleotides not matched to a gene: 10. CDR3 nucleotides: TGTGCCAGCAGCTTGGCCTTTGGGGAGGGCGGATACGAGCAGTACTTC. Its translation is CASSLAFGEGGYEQYF.

V gene TRBV10-2 combines with J gene TRBJ1-5, with 9 nucleotides matching TRBD1. V shed 11 bases and J 7 bases; nucleotides not matched to a gene: 9. CDR3 length equals 13 residues. Germline lookup yields CDR1 WSHSY and CDR2 SAAADI. CDR3 sequence reads: CAPRDRVRQPQHF. The CDR3 DNA is TGCGCCCCCCGGGACAGGGTAAGGCAGCCCCAGCATTTT.

This chain links TRBV28 with TRBJ2-3; D is possibly TRBD2 (5 bases). The CDR3 is 15 residues long. Germline V gives CDR1 MDHEN, CDR2 SYDVKM. Trimming shortened V by 2 bases and J by 2 bases, and 11 bases separated the two germline ends. CDR3 bases: TGTGCCAGCAGTTTAGCGGGCAGTCACACAGATACGCAGTATTTT. It yields the protein CASSLAGSHTDTQYF.

J is TRBJ1-1 and V is TRBV6-5; 9 bases agree with TRBD1. This CDR3 spans 16 amino acids. Trimming took 0 bases from V and 6 from J; bases not matched to a gene: 8. The V gene's germline CDR1 is MNHEY and CDR2 SVGAGI. Here the CDR3 reads CASSYSLGQGSSEAFF. The CDR3 region has the DNA TGTGCCAGCAGTTACTCTTTAGGACAGGGGTCCTCTGAAGCTTTCTTT.

V gene TRBV6-5 combines with J gene TRBJ2-1; weak D call: TRBD2 (6 bases). The CDR3 sequence is 15 residues long. Germline V gives CDR1 MNHEY, CDR2 SVGAGI. With 8 bases removed from V and 1 base from J, the gap between germline ends came to 15 bases. This CDR3 is CASAGGPISYNEQFF. The CDR3 DNA reads TGTGCCAGCGCTGGAGGGCCTATATCCTACAATGAGCAGTTCTTC.

This chain links TRBV6-5 with TRBJ2-1; 11 nucleotides align to TRBD2. In germline, CDR1 is MNHEY, CDR2 SVGAGI. V lost 6 bases to trimming and J lost 9 bases; unmatched junction nucleotides: 7. This CDR3 is built from 14 residues. CDR3 DNA: TGTGCCAGCAGCACTAGCGGGGGACTGAGTGAGCAGTTCTTC. This sequence encodes CASSTSGGLSEQFF.

This chain links TRBV6-6 with TRBJ2-5; D is perhaps TRBD1 (6 bases). CDR3 length: 15 amino acids. V lost 1 base, J lost 5 bases, and 14 bases lay in between. Germline lookup yields CDR1 MNHNY and CDR2 SVGAGI (reference sequence). The CDR3 nucleotides read TGTGCCAGCAGTTACTTAAACAGGGCCGGGGAGACCCAGTACTTC. This encodes CASSYLNRAGETQYF.

The gene calls are TRBV7-8 and TRBJ2-2, with 12 bases fitting TRBD2. The CDR3 covers 16 residues. V dropped 3 bases and J dropped 4; count of bases not matched to a gene: 3. Germline CDR1 reads SGHVS; CDR2 reads FQNEAQ. CDR3 nucleotide sequence: TGTGCCAGCAGCTTCCTAGCGGGGGGGCTCACCGGGGAGCTGTTTTTT. Translating it yields CASSFLAGGLTGELFF.

The rearrangement uses TRBV28 and TRBJ2-7; D gene ambiguous. Trimming cost V 3 bases and J 2 bases, with 11 bases left between them. The germline CDR1 and CDR2 sequences are MDHEN and SYDVKM. This CDR3 region has 14 residues. Here the CDR3 DNA reads TGTGCCAGCAGTTTCATCGGTATAACCTACGAGCAGTACTTC. This translates into CASSFIGITYEQYF.

This chain links TRBV6-2 or TRBV6-3 with TRBJ2-1, with TRBD2 identical over 11 bases. The CDR3 sequence is 17 residues long. V gave up 6 bases and J gave up 3 bases; unmatched junction bases: 10. CDR1 MNHEY and CDR2 SVGEGT come from the germline V gene. The CDR3 bases are TGTGCCAGCAGCTCACTCCTAGCGGGAGGCGGCTACAATGAGCAGTTCTTC. Protein product: CASSSLLAGGGYNEQFF.

The count of this clone is one. The chain carries TRBV4-3 and TRBJ2-3, with 9 bases that match TRBD2. Germline lookup yields CDR1 LGHNA and CDR2 YSLEER. With 1 base clipped from V and 0 bases from J, the junction kept 5 bases outside the gene matches. The CDR3 loop spans 17 amino acids. CDR3 sequence: CASSQGRLAGSTDTQYF. CDR3 sequence (DNA): TGCGCCAGCAGCCAAGGCAGGCTAGCGGGGAGCACAGATACGCAGTATTTT.

The gene calls are TRBV28 and TRBJ2-7, with 11 nucleotides matching TRBD2. This CDR3 is built from 15 residues. The V gene end was trimmed by 6 bases and the J gene end by 2 bases; junction bases not matched to a gene: 6. Germline V CDR1 and CDR2: MDHEN, SYDVKM. Here the CDR3 reads CASREGTSGTYEQYF. The CDR3 nucleotides read TGTGCCAGCAGGGAAGGGACTAGCGGTACCTACGAGCAGTACTTC.

The genes are TRBV18 and TRBJ2-3, with TRBD2 matching over 9 bases. CDR1 and CDR2 (germline): KGHSH, LQKENI. The J segment lost 0 bases and the V segment lost 3 bases, leaving 7 bases of the junction unmatched. The CDR3 consists of 17 residues. The CDR3 is CASSPASGGLSTDTQYF. The CDR3 nucleotides are TGTGCCAGCTCACCTGCCAGCGGGGGGCTGAGCACAGATACGCAGTATTTT.